The 18 T cell receptor beta chains given below trace back to one sample, sequenced in a study of T cell repertoires in cytomegalovirus infection. TCRdb used MiXCR to reprocess the reads, holding one entry per CDR3 protein. The sample contains some 230,000 distinct CDR3 sequences, roughly 20% of which appear only once. Material: CD8+ T cells from PBMCs. Source of these receptors: a human donor in good health (CMV status not recorded). Some clones in this sample may be carry-over from other donors' samples.

This rearrangement joins TRBV20-1 to TRBJ2-1; the D is unclear. Trimming removed 4 bases from V and 0 bases from J, with 7 bases in between. The CDR3 runs to 13 residues. CDR1 DFQATT and CDR2 SNEGSKA come from the germline V gene (reference sequence). The CDR3 spells CSANVPSYNEQFF. The CDR3 DNA reads as TGCAGTGCTAACGTACCCTCCTACAATGAGCAGTTCTTC.

This clonotype was detected a few times. The gene calls are TRBV6-5 and TRBJ1-1, with unresolved D. This CDR3 comprises 13 residues. CDR1 MNHEY and CDR2 SVGAGI come from the germline V gene. V was shortened by 0 bases and J by 7 bases, with 9 bases between the two germline ends. The CDR3 region is CASSYSSGDEAFF. CDR3 bases: TGTGCCAGCAGTTACTCGAGCGGGGATGAAGCTTTCTTT.

This clonotype has just a few counts. The V gene is TRBV27, the J gene TRBJ2-1; the match to TRBD2 covers 12 bases. Germline lookup yields CDR1 MNHEY and CDR2 SMNVEV (reference sequence). This CDR3 is built from 14 residues. The J segment lost 7 bases and the V segment lost 6 bases, leaving 4 bases of the junction unmatched. The CDR3 region is CASRTSGGQNEQFF. In DNA, the CDR3 is TGTGCCAGCAGGACTAGCGGGGGTCAGAATGAGCAGTTCTTC.

This rearrangement joins TRBV19 to TRBJ2-1; TRBD1 matches 7 bases. Germline V gene lookup returns CDR1 LNHDA and CDR2 SQIVND (reference sequence). This CDR3 region has 16 residues. Trimming at V came to 5 bases and at J to 6 bases, leaving 13 bases not matched to a gene. CDR3 sequence (DNA): TGTGCCAGTAGTCTTTCCCTTGGGGCAGGGGGCAATGAGCAGTTCTTC. This gives the protein CASSLSLGAGGNEQFF.

This clonotype occurred many times. This chain connects TRBV7-2 to TRBJ2-1; 11 nucleotides agree with TRBD2. V lost 5 bases to trimming and J lost 0 bases; unmatched junction nucleotides: 6. The CDR3 sequence is 17 residues long. Per germline, CDR1 SGHTA and CDR2 FQGNSA. The CDR3 nucleotides read TGTGCCAGCAGCGACCTTACTAGCGGGAGCTCCTACAATGAGCAGTTCTTC. Its translation: CASSDLTSGSSYNEQFF.

This clonotype was recorded many times. V usage is TRBV7-8 and J usage is TRBJ2-7; 7 bases are a match to TRBD2. This CDR3 region has 16 residues. V trimming: 0 bases; J trimming: 3 bases; junction bases outside the gene matches: 8. CDR1 and CDR2 from the germline V gene are SGHVS and FQNEAQ. CDR3 sequence (DNA): TGTGCCAGCAGCTTAGCGCCCAGCGGGGCCATCTACGAGCAGTACTTC. Translated, it gives CASSLAPSGAIYEQYF.

This rearrangement joins TRBV4-1 to TRBJ1-6; D is unclear. CDR1 is MGHRA and CDR2 is YSYEKL in the germline V gene. V dropped 6 bases and J dropped 0 bases, with 12 bases sitting between them. This CDR3 is built from 16 residues. Here the CDR3 reads CASRLHQNSYNSPLHF. The CDR3 bases are TGCGCCAGCAGACTCCACCAGAACTCCTATAATTCACCCCTCCACTTT.

This clonotype was recorded many times. DNA for the CDR3: TGTGCCAGCAGCTTATACAGGGGGCATTATGGCTACACCTTC. Its protein is CASSLYRGHYGYTF. The rearrangement links TRBV11-2 to TRBJ1-2; 9 bases line up with TRBD1. There are 14 residues in the CDR3. CDR1 is SGHAT and CDR2 is FQNNGV in the germline V gene. V shed 2 bases and J 5 bases; nucleotides not matched to a gene: 3.

The chain couples TRBV19 to TRBJ2-7; perhaps TRBD1 as D (6 bases). The CDR3 runs 15 residues. V lost 5 bases and J lost 0, with 14 bases in between. The V gene's germline CDR1 is LNHDA and CDR2 SQIVND (reference sequence). DNA of the CDR3: TGTGCCAGTAGTGCCTCCCAGGGGTCCTCCTACGAGCAGTACTTC. Amino acids: CASSASQGSSYEQYF.

This clonotype was counted a few times. The chain uses TRBV20-1 and TRBJ2-1, with D possibly being TRBD1 (5 bases). Trimming stripped 4 bases from V and 0 bases from J, with 13 bases between. Germline values: CDR1 DFQATT, CDR2 SNEGSKA (reference sequence). This CDR3 has 15 residues. CDR3: CSATDRPGSYNEQFF. CDR3 nucleotides: TGCAGTGCTACAGACAGACCCGGCTCCTACAATGAGCAGTTCTTC.

This clonotype was recorded once. The J gene is TRBJ2-7, the V gene TRBV20-1; 10 nucleotides match TRBD2. The CDR3 contains 15 residues. Germline lookup yields CDR1 DFQATT and CDR2 SNEGSKA (reference sequence). With V trimmed by 3 bases and J by 2 bases, 7 bases remained unmatched. The CDR3 loop is CSASNPGLATYEQYF. For the CDR3, the DNA is TGCAGTGCTAGTAACCCGGGACTAGCGACCTACGAGCAGTACTTC.

The sample holds many counts of this clonotype. The V call is TRBV7-2, the J call TRBJ2-7, with 8 positions matching TRBD2. CDR3 length equals 15 residues. From germline, CDR1 is SGHTA and CDR2 FQGNSA. The V gene end was trimmed by 0 bases and the J gene end by 1 base; junction bases not matched to a gene: 2. The CDR3 loop is CASSLALAASYEQYF. CDR3 nucleotide sequence: TGTGCCAGCAGCTTAGCACTAGCGGCGTCCTACGAGCAGTACTTC.

This clonotype was counted ten times or more. The rearrangement links TRBV12-3 or TRBV12-4 to TRBJ1-1; D is ambiguous. The V and J ends lost 4 bases and 6 bases respectively, with 18 bases between them. CDR3 length: 15 amino acids. CDR3 nucleotides: TGTGCCAGCAGTTCAACGTTGGTGGGCTTCCCTGAAGCTTTCTTT. Encoded protein: CASSSTLVGFPEAFF.

Concerning this clonotype: A much more abundant neighbour one base away suggests this may be a read error. The chain has TRBV11-1 and TRBJ1-6; no reliable D call. Germline assignment: CDR1 SGHAT and CDR2 FQDESV (reference sequence). The CDR3 sequence is 15 residues long. The CDR3 sequence is CASSLGPLRNSPPHF. CDR3 in DNA: TGTGCCAGCAGCTTAGGCCCCCTGAGGAATTCACCCCCCCACTTT.

The rearrangement joins TRBV7-4 to TRBJ2-4; D remains unclear. The V gene lost 1 base and the J gene lost 3 bases, with 13 bases spanning the gap. CDR1 and CDR2 from the germline V gene are SGHVT and SQSDAQ. The CDR3 covers 16 residues. CDR3 region: CASSLDAGPVKNIQYF. In nucleotides, the CDR3 is TGTGCCAGCAGCTTAGATGCAGGTCCAGTCAAAAACATTCAGTACTTC.

The rearrangement joins TRBV30 to TRBJ2-7, with D perhaps given as TRBD1 or TRBD2 (5 bases each). The V gene's germline CDR1 is GTSNPN and CDR2 SVGIG (reference sequence). V was trimmed by 1 base and J by 2 bases, leaving 12 bases between them. This CDR3 has 14 residues. The CDR3 here is CAWSDGDLPYEQYF. The CDR3 DNA sequence: TGTGCCTGGAGTGATGGGGACCTTCCCTACGAGCAGTACTTC. Based on the CDR3 plus reference TRBV30 and TRBJ2-7, the full variable domain is SQTIHQWPATLVQPVGSPLSLECTVEGTSNPNLYWYRQAAGRGLQLLFYSVGIGQISSEVPQNLSASRPQDRQFILSSKKLLLSDSGFYLCAWSDGDLPYEQYFGPGTRLTVT.

Turning to this clonotype: A much larger clonotype is one base distant, so this may be a read error. The chain links TRBV12-3 or TRBV12-4 to TRBJ2-2, with D possibly being TRBD1 (7 bases). V was trimmed by 7 bases and J by 4 bases, leaving 13 bases between them. CDR3 length: 14 amino acids. The DNA of the CDR3 is TGTGCCAGCAACTCAGGGGGGACCACCGGGGAGCTGTTTTTT. It is translated as CASNSGGTTGELFF.

This clonotype has a handful of counts. The chain combines TRBV7-9 with TRBJ1-2; D is unresolved. The germline V gene has CDR1 SEHNR and CDR2 FQNEAQ (reference sequence). The V end lost 5 bases, the J end lost 8 bases, and 21 bases lay between the germline ends. This CDR3 is 15 amino acids long. The CDR3 nucleotides read TGTGCCAGCAGCGGGAGGGAGGCGCCGGACGTGGGCTACACCTTC. It is translated as CASSGREAPDVGYTF.